The 8 T cell receptor beta chains reported below all come from one sample, sequenced in a study of circulating CD8 cells and anti-PD-1 response in melanoma. TCR libraries were prepared from around 14 ng of total RNA with the QIAseq Immune Repertoire TCR panel. One entry per CDR3 protein, called by TCRdb with MiXCR from the reads. Here the sample spans about a thousand distinct CDR3 sequences, more than 8% being singletons. From live CD3+CD8+TCRalphabeta+ cells, four PD-1 and/or TIGIT subsets were sorted. This material consisted of CD8+ T cells from PBMCs, taken at baseline or after one month of anti-PD-1 therapy (not recorded which). All receptors come from a human donor with melanoma.

By share, this clonotype counts as medium-sized (0.01 to 0.1%). This chain joins TRBV19 and TRBJ1-1; a weak D match, TRBD1 (6 bases). With 5 bases removed from V and 0 bases from J, the gap between germline ends came to 13 bases. The CDR3 sequence is 15 residues long. CDR1 and CDR2 from the germline V gene are LNHDA and SQIVND (reference sequence). The DNA of the CDR3 is TGTGCCAGTAGTCCTCGGACAGTCATGAACACTGAAGCTTTCTTT. Translating gives CASSPRTVMNTEAFF.

This clonotype is medium-sized (0.01 to 0.1%). The rearrangement joins TRBV19 to TRBJ1-1; D unresolved. CDR3 length: 15 amino acids. Germline loops: CDR1 LNHDA, CDR2 SQIVND (reference sequence). Trimming stripped 5 bases from V and 1 base from J, with 14 bases between. Here the CDR3 reads CASSPTGGWNTEAFF. DNA for the CDR3: TGTGCCAGTAGTCCCACCGGAGGGTGGAACACTGAAGCTTTCTTT. Looking up the rest from reference TRBV19 and TRBJ1-1 gives the full variable domain: DGGITQSPKYLFRKEGQNVTLSCEQNLNHDAMYWYRQDPGQGLRLIYYSQIVNDFQKGDIAEGYSVSREKKESFPLTVTSAQKNPTAFYLCASSPTGGWNTEAFFGQGTRLTVV.

By sample share, this clonotype is large. The chain has TRBV2 and TRBJ2-7, with TRBD1 matching 7 bases. J lost 6 bases, V lost 5 bases, and 10 bases had no gene match. CDR3 length: 14 residues. Germline CDR1 reads SNHLY; CDR2 reads FYNNEI. As DNA, the CDR3 is TGTGCCAGCAGTCTCGAGACAGGGATCGGCGAGCAGTACTTC. It encodes CASSLETGIGEQYF. The full variable domain, its missing parts supplied by reference TRBV2 and TRBJ2-7, is EPEVTQTPSHQVTQMGQEVILRCVPISNHLYFYWYRQILGQKVEFLVSFYNNEISEKSEIFDDQFSVERPDGSNFTLKIRSTKLEDSAMYFCASSLETGIGEQYFGPGTRLTVT.

By sample share, this clonotype is large. V and J are TRBV29-1 and TRBJ2-7; TRBD2 matches 7 bases. From germline, CDR1 is SQVTM and CDR2 ANQGSEA. The CDR3 runs to 16 residues. Trimming removed 1 base from V and 2 bases from J; junction bases left unmatched: 11. The CDR3 nucleotides are TGCAGCGTTGAAGCGGAGGAGCGGGGCCCCACCTACGAGCAGTACTTC. Translation gives CSVEAEERGPTYEQYF.

This clonotype counts as medium-sized. The chain is built from TRBV12-5 and TRBJ2-5, with D perhaps matching TRBD2 (6 bases). From germline, CDR1 is LGHNT and CDR2 FRNRAP. The CDR3 consists of 13 residues. Trimming shortened V by 6 bases and J by 3 bases, and 11 bases separated the two germline ends. The CDR3 coding sequence is TGTGCTAGTGGCGCCCCTAGCGAAGAGACCCAGTACTTC. Translated, it gives CASGAPSEETQYF.

This clonotype counts as large (0.1 to 1%). This chain uses TRBV14 with TRBJ2-3, with D perhaps TRBD2 (6 bases). This CDR3 has 17 amino acids. Germline CDR1 reads SGHDN; CDR2 reads FVKESK. The V end lost 0 bases, the J end lost 0 bases, and 13 bases lay between the germline ends. CDR3 bases: TGTGCCAGCAGCCAAGAATGGGGCAGCGGGAGCACAGATACGCAGTATTTT. Amino acid sequence: CASSQEWGSGSTDTQYF.

Sample share makes this clonotype large. The chain combines TRBV18 with TRBJ2-1, with 7 bases that match TRBD2. Per germline, CDR1 KGHSH and CDR2 LQKENI. The trim removed 3 bases at V and 4 bases at J, leaving 12 bases unmatched. The CDR3 is 17 residues long. CDR3 sequence (DNA): TGTGCCAGCTCACCGATCCGGGTAGCGGGTTCGTACAATGAGCAGTTCTTC. This translates into CASSPIRVAGSYNEQFF.

By frequency in the sample, this clonotype is large. V is TRBV19 and J is TRBJ2-1, with 9 bases lining up with TRBD2. In germline, CDR1 is LNHDA, CDR2 SQIVND (reference sequence). V shed 3 bases and J 7 bases; nucleotides not matched to a gene: 7. CDR3 length: 15 amino acids. CDR3 in amino acids: CASSIAGGRSNEQFF. CDR3 DNA: TGTGCCAGTAGTATTGCGGGGGGGCGTTCTAATGAGCAGTTCTTC.